One sample yielded the 3 T cell receptor beta chains listed below, sequenced in a study of blood T cell repertoires in COVID-19. Repertoires were generated with immunoSEQ multiplex PCR, while TCRdb's copy carries only in-frame clones and drops some. The data show 97,000 or so clones, approximately 88% seen once. Material: peripheral blood. The origin of the receptors is a human donor in a cohort sampled during active COVID-19.

This rearrangement joins TRBV7-8 to TRBJ1-5; D is uncertain. The germline V gene encodes CDR1 SGHVS and CDR2 FQNEAQ. The CDR3 sequence is 14 residues long. V was cut by 1 base and J by 9 bases, with 13 bases left in between. Here the CDR3 DNA reads TGTGCCAGCAGCTTAGGTGGGGAGCACCGGCCCCAGCATTTT. Protein product: CASSLGGEHRPQHF.

A word on this clone: The junction shows a germline mismatch at one end, possibly a read error. The J gene is TRBJ2-1, the V gene TRBV4-2; TRBD2 might be the D (6 bases). The CDR3 runs to 16 residues. Germline CDR1 is LGHNA and CDR2 is YNFKEQ. CDR3 sequence reads: CASRQVRGGGGNEQFF. In DNA form, the CDR3 reads TGTGCCAGCAGACAAGTCCGGGGAGGAGGAGGCAATGAGCAGTTCTTC.

The chain is built from TRBV7-8 and TRBJ1-5; TRBD1 aligns across 7 bases. V trimming: 5 bases; J trimming: 4 bases; junction bases outside the gene matches: 8. This CDR3 is 15 amino acids long. Germline lookup yields CDR1 SGHVS and CDR2 FQNEAQ. CDR3 protein: CASSHGTGDNQPQHF. Here the CDR3 DNA reads TGTGCCAGCAGCCATGGTACAGGGGATAATCAGCCCCAGCATTTT.